Below are 17 T cell receptor beta chains sequenced from a single sample in a study of blood T cell repertoires in COVID-19. This table comes from immunoSEQ multiplex PCR, and its TCRdb copy is limited to in-frame clones, with some not included. The data show about 190,000 clones, with around 82% seen just once and roughly 2.8% held by the top ten. The sample was peripheral blood. Receptors originate from a man over 45 with active or convalescent COVID-19.

This clone has only one observation. The gene calls are TRBV28 and TRBJ1-1; D unclear. The ends were cut back, 11 bases at V and 4 bases at J, with 14 bases in the middle. From germline, CDR1 is MDHEN and CDR2 SYDVKM. The CDR3 totals 12 residues. CDR3 loop: CASWGAGTEAFF. CDR3 bases: TGTGCCTCCTGGGGAGCCGGCACTGAAGCTTTCTTT.

The CDR3 DNA sequence: TGTGCCAGCAGTCTTCGCCCGGGGAACACTGAAGCTTTCTTT. It yields the protein CASSLRPGNTEAFF. The chain joins TRBV28 to TRBJ1-1, with D uncertain. The germline V and J ends were trimmed by 5 bases and 1 base, with 11 bases remaining between them. The length of the CDR3 is 14 residues. Germline assignment: CDR1 MDHEN and CDR2 SYDVKM.

The chain carries TRBV27 and TRBJ2-2, with TRBD1 matching over 8 bases. Germline V gene data show CDR1 as MNHEY and CDR2 as SMNVEV (reference sequence). The CDR3 covers 14 residues. Trimming at V came to 3 bases and at J to 7 bases, leaving 4 bases not matched to a gene. The CDR3 nucleotides read TGTGCCAGCAGTTTGGCAGGGGGCATCGGGGAGCTGTTTTTT. The encoded protein is CASSLAGGIGELFF.

The rearrangement joins TRBV20-1 to TRBJ1-5; unclear D gene. Deletions cut 3 bases from V and 6 bases from J, with 12 bases between. Per the germline V gene, CDR1 is DFQATT and CDR2 is SNEGSKA (reference sequence). This CDR3 contains 13 residues. As DNA, the CDR3 is TGCAGTGCTAGTTCCGGGGTTTTTCAGCCCCAGCATTTT. Translating it yields CSASSGVFQPQHF.

V is TRBV10-2 and J is TRBJ2-3, with TRBD2 matching over 8 bases. The CDR3 runs to 16 residues. Germline V gene sequence: CDR1 WSHSY, CDR2 SAAADI. V was pared by 4 bases and J by 4 bases, with 10 bases of the junction left unmatched. The CDR3 loop is CASSVESGSRADTQYF. The CDR3 DNA sequence: TGCGCCAGCAGTGTCGAAAGCGGGAGTCGTGCAGATACGCAGTATTTT.

The CDR3, as DNA: TGTGCCAGCAGCTCCCGCGGACTAGCGGGAGGGGCCGCTACGCAGTATTTT. Encoded protein: CASSSRGLAGGAATQYF. The chain uses TRBV13 and TRBJ2-3; 15 nucleotides line up with TRBD2. The CDR3 contains 17 residues. V lost 4 bases and J lost 8; bases outside the gene matches: 10. Germline V gene data show CDR1 as PRHDT and CDR2 as FYEKMQ (reference sequence).

The gene calls are TRBV24-1 and TRBJ2-3; tentative D call: TRBD2 (5 bases). The CDR3 has 15 amino acids. The V gene lost 3 bases and the J gene lost 1 base, with 10 bases spanning the gap. CDR1 is KGHDR and CDR2 is SFDVKD in the germline V gene. CDR3 residues: CATSDPVGGTDTQYF. CDR3 nucleotides: TGTGCCACCAGTGATCCGGTCGGGGGCACAGATACGCAGTATTTT.

The J gene is TRBJ2-5, the V gene TRBV19; possibly TRBD2 for D (6 bases). The CDR3 covers 15 residues. Trimming left V 5 bases short and J 2 bases short, with 15 bases between. CDR1 and CDR2 from the germline V gene are LNHDA and SQIVND (reference sequence). CDR3 in DNA: TGTGCCAGTAGTCTCAAGCGGGCTCTACAAGAGACCCAGTACTTC. It specifies CASSLKRALQETQYF.

The chain combines TRBV19 with TRBJ1-2; TRBD1 agrees at 8 bases. The CDR3 is 14 amino acids. Germline V gene lookup returns CDR1 LNHDA and CDR2 SQIVND (reference sequence). The J segment lost 4 bases and the V segment lost 8 bases, leaving 9 bases of the junction unmatched. Here the CDR3 reads CASGTDRAGYGYTF. CDR3 nucleotides: TGTGCCAGTGGGACGGACAGGGCGGGCTATGGCTACACCTTC.

This clone is a singleton in its sample. The gene calls are TRBV7-2 and TRBJ2-6; D not certain. CDR1 is SGHTA, CDR2 FQGNSA, per germline. V lost 5 bases and J 4 bases, leaving 15 bases between the germline ends. The CDR3 length is 16 residues. CDR3 sequence (DNA): TGTGCCAGCAGCCCCCACTTAACCAGGGGGGCCAACGTCCTGACTTTC. Its translation: CASSPHLTRGANVLTF. The whole variable domain, remainder taken from reference TRBV7-2 and TRBJ2-6, is GAGVSQSPSNKVTEKGKDVELRCDPISGHTALYWYRQSLGQGLEFLIYFQGNSAPDKSGLPSDRFSAERTGGSVSTLTIQRTQQEDSAVYLCASSPHLTRGANVLTFGAGSRLTVL.

The DNA of the CDR3 is TGTGCCAGCAGCCAAGATTCCAGGGAGAGGGGGTGGAACACTGAAGCTTTCTTT. Translating it yields CASSQDSRERGWNTEAFF. The rearrangement joins TRBV14 to TRBJ1-1; tentatively, D is TRBD1 (6 bases). This CDR3 contains 18 residues. The V gene's germline CDR1 is SGHDN and CDR2 FVKESK. Trimming took off 0 bases at V and 1 base at J, with 18 bases between the two ends.

The chain joins TRBV29-1 to TRBJ2-1, with a weak D call TRBD2 (6 bases). V was cut by 4 bases and J by 2 bases, with 12 bases left in between. Germline CDR1 reads SQVTM; CDR2 reads ANQGSEA. The CDR3 extends over 14 amino acids. CDR3 in DNA: TGCAGCGTTGGGAAGGCGGGAACCTACAATGAGCAGTTCTTC. Translating gives CSVGKAGTYNEQFF.

The chain links TRBV28 to TRBJ2-7, with D possibly TRBD2 on 5 matching bases. Germline CDR1 reads MDHEN; CDR2 reads SYDVKM. Deletions cut 6 bases from V and 4 bases from J, with 16 bases between. This CDR3 comprises 14 residues. The CDR3 DNA reads TGTGCCAGCAGCCTACTAGGGTTTGGGTACGAGCAGTACTTC. This encodes CASSLLGFGYEQYF.

The genes are TRBV6-1 and TRBJ2-1; D might be TRBD1 (6 bases). The CDR3 covers 15 residues. From germline, CDR1 is MNHNS and CDR2 SASEGT. V was pared by 2 bases and J by 3 bases, with 11 bases between. CDR3 sequence (DNA): TGTGCCAGCAGTGAATACTGGGACAACTACAATGAGCAGTTCTTC. It encodes CASSEYWDNYNEQFF.

The rearrangement links TRBV6-5 to TRBJ1-1; a possible D gene is TRBD1 (6 bases). CDR1 and CDR2 (germline): MNHEY, SVGAGI. CDR3 length equals 13 residues. V gave up 6 bases and J gave up 4 bases, with 12 bases separating them. This CDR3 reads CASRNRVGTEAFF. CDR3 DNA sequence: TGTGCCAGCAGAAACAGGGTGGGCACTGAAGCTTTCTTT.

J is TRBJ2-3 and V is TRBV28; D remains unclear. CDR3 length: 15 amino acids. Trimming removed 3 bases from V and 1 base from J, with 11 bases in between. Germline-derived CDR1 and CDR2 are MDHEN and SYDVKM. The CDR3 DNA is TGTGCCAGCAGTTTGTGGCGGTCCGGCACAGATACGCAGTATTTT. Residues: CASSLWRSGTDTQYF.

V and J are TRBV6-5 and TRBJ1-3, with D uncertain. The CDR3 contains 12 residues. Trimming took 4 bases from V and 2 from J, leaving 3 bases between them. Germline V gives CDR1 MNHEY, CDR2 SVGAGI. The CDR3 here is CASSSTGNTIYF. As DNA, the CDR3 is TGTGCCAGCAGTTCCACTGGAAACACCATATATTTT.